The 13 T cell receptor beta chains below were found in one sample sequenced in a study of cytomegalovirus exposure and HLA in healthy donors. PCR was performed using 60 Vbeta and 13 Jbeta primers. Measured with immunoSEQ multiplex PCR; TCRdb has only the in-frame clones, and not every one. The sample records 90,000 to 140,000 clones, roughly three quarters being singletons. The sequenced sample consisted of PBMCs. These receptors originate from a man in his thirties or forties in good health and CMV-seronegative.

The rearrangement links TRBV7-2 to TRBJ2-3, with 10 bases identical to TRBD2. The CDR3 totals 15 residues. With V trimmed by 7 bases and J by 4 bases, 8 bases remained unmatched. Looked up from germline, CDR1 is SGHTA and CDR2 is FQGNSA. DNA of the CDR3: TGTGCCAGCACCCCAAGTCTAGCGGGGGCAGATACGCAGTATTTT. This gives the protein CASTPSLAGADTQYF.

This chain connects TRBV19 to TRBJ1-1; D is uncertain. The CDR3 length is 15 residues. The germline V and J ends were trimmed by 5 bases and 4 bases, with 17 bases remaining between them. Germline V CDR1 and CDR2: LNHDA, SQIVND (reference sequence). The CDR3 protein is CASSPREGRVTEAFF. The CDR3 DNA reads TGTGCCAGTAGTCCGCGTGAGGGTCGAGTCACTGAAGCTTTCTTT.

The chain carries TRBV5-1 and TRBJ1-4; D not resolved. V gave up 4 bases and J gave up 0 bases, with 10 bases separating them. This CDR3 contains 15 residues. Germline CDR1 SGHRS, CDR2 YFSETQ. CDR3 DNA sequence: TGCGCCAGCAGCCGTGGAGGTGCAACTAATGAAAAACTGTTTTTT. Amino acid sequence: CASSRGGATNEKLFF.

The rearrangement links TRBV2 to TRBJ2-7; 11 positions match TRBD2. Germline V gene sequence: CDR1 SNHLY, CDR2 FYNNEI. The length of the CDR3 is 15 residues. V lost 4 bases, J lost 6 bases, and 8 bases stayed unmatched. CDR3: CASSGRLAGTGEQYF. CDR3 DNA sequence: TGTGCCAGCAGTGGCAGACTAGCGGGGACGGGCGAGCAGTACTTC.

This chain uses TRBV7-3 with TRBJ2-6; D not resolved. Per the germline V gene, CDR1 is SGHTA and CDR2 is FQGTGA. The CDR3 loop spans 15 amino acids. V was trimmed by 2 bases and J by 2 bases, leaving 7 bases between them. CDR3 nucleotides: TGTGCCAGCAGCTTATCGGTGACTGGGGCCAACGTCCTGACTTTC. Amino acid sequence: CASSLSVTGANVLTF.

CDR3 DNA: TGCAGTGCTAGAAGGGGAGAGACCCAGTACTTC. Its protein product is CSARRGETQYF. The chain has TRBV20-1 and TRBJ2-5; perhaps TRBD1 as D (5 bases). The V gene's germline CDR1 is DFQATT and CDR2 SNEGSKA (reference sequence). The CDR3 loop spans 11 amino acids. V shed 2 bases and J shed 4 bases, with 5 bases lying between them.

The chain couples TRBV10-1 to TRBJ2-3, with 7 bases identical to TRBD2. With V trimmed by 3 bases and J by 3 bases, 9 bases remained unmatched. This CDR3 comprises 16 residues. CDR1 is WNHNN and CDR2 is SYGVQD in the germline V gene (reference sequence). This chain's CDR3 is CASSDLGGGNTDTQYF. The CDR3 region has the DNA TGCGCCAGCAGTGACCTCGGGGGAGGGAATACAGATACGCAGTATTTT.

The chain has TRBV28 and TRBJ1-2, with 9 bases matching TRBD1. With 4 bases clipped from V and 8 bases from J, the junction kept 8 bases outside the gene matches. CDR1 MDHEN and CDR2 SYDVKM come from the germline V gene. This CDR3 comprises 14 residues. DNA for the CDR3: TGTGCCAGCAGTTCATCCCCGGGACAGGGAGGCTACACCTTC. Protein sequence: CASSSSPGQGGYTF.

The chain uses TRBV6-6 and TRBJ1-4; no definite D call. CDR3 size: 14 residues. The V and J ends lost 2 bases and 6 bases respectively, with 10 bases between them. The germline V gene encodes CDR1 MNHNY and CDR2 SVGAGI (reference sequence). In DNA form, the CDR3 reads TGTGCCAGCAGTTACATGCCCCTATATGAAAAACTGTTTTTT. It yields the protein CASSYMPLYEKLFF.

This clone was counted a single time. The J gene is TRBJ1-1, the V gene TRBV2, with 7 bases that match TRBD1. The germline V gene has CDR1 SNHLY and CDR2 FYNNEI. The CDR3 spans 16 residues. Trimming took 7 bases from V and 6 from J; bases not matched to a gene: 17. The CDR3 region has the DNA TGTGCCAGCAAGGGCAGGGGCTATAGGCAGGGGGCTGAAGCTTTCTTT. As protein: CASKGRGYRQGAEAFF.

The chain links TRBV5-6 to TRBJ1-2; no definite D call. V was shortened by 4 bases and J by 8 bases, with 15 bases between the two germline ends. The germline gives CDR1 SGHDT, CDR2 YYEEEE. The CDR3 totals 13 residues. The CDR3 nucleotides read TGTGCCAGCAGCCCCTTCCGGGATACCGGCTACACCTTC. Amino acids: CASSPFRDTGYTF.

The chain uses TRBV7-3 and TRBJ2-3; 7 bases match TRBD2. The trim removed 5 bases at V and 4 bases at J, leaving 6 bases unmatched. Germline V gene sequence: CDR1 SGHTA, CDR2 FQGTGA. CDR3 length: 14 residues. The CDR3 DNA reads as TGTGCCAGCAGCCCGGGCGCGGGGGCAGATACGCAGTATTTT. The encoded protein is CASSPGAGADTQYF.

The J gene is TRBJ2-1, the V gene TRBV30; TRBD1 matches at 9 bases. The junction had 10 bases not matched to a gene; V was cut back by 4 bases and J by 6 bases. This CDR3 comprises 15 residues. CDR1 and CDR2 (germline): GTSNPN, SVGIG (reference sequence). CDR3 region: CAWKIRDRAINEQFF. The CDR3 DNA sequence: TGTGCCTGGAAAATTCGGGACAGGGCGATCAATGAGCAGTTCTTC.